Presented here are 3 T cell receptor beta chains from one specimen sequenced in a study of cytotoxic CD8 clonotypes in ibrutinib-treated CLL. Repertoires were generated with immunoSEQ multiplex PCR, while TCRdb's copy carries only in-frame clones and drops some. The table records 50,000 to 65,000 clones, 57% of them present only once. This material consisted of PBMCs, taken after 12 months of ibrutinib treatment. The receptors were sampled from a human donor with chronic lymphocytic leukemia.

The V and J genes are TRBV9 and TRBJ1-2; no clear D gene. Germline V gene lookup returns CDR1 SGDLS and CDR2 YYNGEE. The CDR3 is 14 residues long. The V end lost 5 bases, the J end lost 0 bases, and 11 bases lay between the germline ends. The CDR3 is CASSGAIANYGYTF. The CDR3 region has the DNA TGTGCCAGCAGTGGAGCGATAGCTAACTATGGCTACACCTTC.

This clone showed up just a few times. This chain connects TRBV28 to TRBJ1-2; 9 bases agree with TRBD1. V lost 3 bases, J lost 5 bases, and 10 bases stayed unmatched. Germline V gene sequence: CDR1 MDHEN, CDR2 SYDVKM. The CDR3 is 16 residues long. The CDR3: CASSLVPGQGLYGYTF. The CDR3 region has the DNA TGTGCCAGCAGTTTGGTCCCGGGACAGGGTTTGTATGGCTACACCTTC.

This chain links TRBV5-1 with TRBJ2-7; 11 nucleotides line up with TRBD1. Germline loops: CDR1 SGHRS, CDR2 YFSETQ. Trimming at V came to 0 bases and at J to 10 bases, leaving 12 bases not matched to a gene. The CDR3 covers 16 residues. This chain's CDR3 is CASSLANHPGQGDQYF. For the CDR3, the DNA is TGCGCCAGCAGCTTGGCCAACCATCCGGGACAGGGGGATCAGTACTTC.